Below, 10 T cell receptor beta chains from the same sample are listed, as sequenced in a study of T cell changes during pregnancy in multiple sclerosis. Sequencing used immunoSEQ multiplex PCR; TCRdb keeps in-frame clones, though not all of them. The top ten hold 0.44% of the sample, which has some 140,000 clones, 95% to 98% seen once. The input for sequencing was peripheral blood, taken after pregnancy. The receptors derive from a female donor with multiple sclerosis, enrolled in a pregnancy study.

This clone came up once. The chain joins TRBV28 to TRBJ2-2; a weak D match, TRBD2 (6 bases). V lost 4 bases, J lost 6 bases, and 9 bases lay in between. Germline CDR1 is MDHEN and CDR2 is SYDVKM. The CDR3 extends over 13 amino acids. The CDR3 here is CASSSRLAGELFF. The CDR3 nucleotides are TGTGCCAGCAGTTCGAGACTAGCCGGGGAGCTGTTTTTT.

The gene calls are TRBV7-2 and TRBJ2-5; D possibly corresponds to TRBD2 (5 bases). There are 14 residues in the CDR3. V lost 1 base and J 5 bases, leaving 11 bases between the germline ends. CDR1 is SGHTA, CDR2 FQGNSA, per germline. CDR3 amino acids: CASSLGGDAETQYF. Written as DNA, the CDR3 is TGTGCCAGCAGCTTAGGGGGAGATGCGGAGACCCAGTACTTC.

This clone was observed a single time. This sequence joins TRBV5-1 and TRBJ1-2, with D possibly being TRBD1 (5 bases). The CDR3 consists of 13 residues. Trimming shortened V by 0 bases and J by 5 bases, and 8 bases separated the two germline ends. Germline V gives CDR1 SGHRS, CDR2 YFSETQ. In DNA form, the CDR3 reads TGCGCCAGCAGCTTGGAACAGGTTTATGGCTACACCTTC. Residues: CASSLEQVYGYTF.

CDR3 DNA: TGTGCCAGCAGTTCAGGGACTCAACTGTTTTTT. It specifies CASSSGTQLFF. This chain uses TRBV6-6 with TRBJ1-4, with D tentatively TRBD1 (5 bases). Germline assignment: CDR1 MNHNY and CDR2 SVGAGI (reference sequence). Trimming took 4 bases from V and 12 from J, leaving 9 bases between them. The CDR3 totals 11 residues.

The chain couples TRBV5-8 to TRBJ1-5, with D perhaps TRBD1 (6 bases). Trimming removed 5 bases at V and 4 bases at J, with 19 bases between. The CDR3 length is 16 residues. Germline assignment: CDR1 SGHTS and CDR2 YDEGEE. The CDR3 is CASSGLGAGPNQPQHF. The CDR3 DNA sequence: TGTGCCAGCAGTGGGCTGGGGGCGGGTCCTAATCAGCCCCAGCATTTT.

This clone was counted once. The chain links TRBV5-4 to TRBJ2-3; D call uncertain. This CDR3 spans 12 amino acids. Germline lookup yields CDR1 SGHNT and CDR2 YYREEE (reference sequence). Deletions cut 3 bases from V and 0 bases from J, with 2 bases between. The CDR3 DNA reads TGTGCCAGCAGCTCAAGCACAGATACGCAGTATTTT. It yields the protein CASSSSTDTQYF. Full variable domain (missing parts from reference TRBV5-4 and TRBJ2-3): ETGVTQSPTHLIKTRGQQVTLRCSSQSGHNTVSWYQQALGQGPQFIFQYYREEENGRGNFPPRFSGLQFPNYSSELNVNALELDDSALYLCASSSSTDTQYFGPGTRLTVL.

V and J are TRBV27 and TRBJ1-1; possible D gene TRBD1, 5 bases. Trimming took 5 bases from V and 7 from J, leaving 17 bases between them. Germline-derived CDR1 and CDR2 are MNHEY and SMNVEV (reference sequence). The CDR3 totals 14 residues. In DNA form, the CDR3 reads TGTGCCAGCAGTGGGGGGAGGACAACGCTTGAAGCTTTCTTT. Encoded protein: CASSGGRTTLEAFF.

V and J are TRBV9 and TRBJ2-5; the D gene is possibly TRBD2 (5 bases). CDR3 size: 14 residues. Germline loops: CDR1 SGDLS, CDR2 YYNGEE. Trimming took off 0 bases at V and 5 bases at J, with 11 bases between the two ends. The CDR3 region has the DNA TGTGCCAGCAGCGTAGAAGTGGGAGTGGAGACCCAGTACTTC. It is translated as CASSVEVGVETQYF.

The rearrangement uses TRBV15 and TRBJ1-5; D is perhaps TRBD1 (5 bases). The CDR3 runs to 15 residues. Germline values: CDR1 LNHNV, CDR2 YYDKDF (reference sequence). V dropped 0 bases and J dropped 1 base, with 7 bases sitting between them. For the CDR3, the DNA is TGTGCCACCAGCAGAGATGACAGCAGCAATCAGCCCCAGCATTTT. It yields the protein CATSRDDSSNQPQHF.

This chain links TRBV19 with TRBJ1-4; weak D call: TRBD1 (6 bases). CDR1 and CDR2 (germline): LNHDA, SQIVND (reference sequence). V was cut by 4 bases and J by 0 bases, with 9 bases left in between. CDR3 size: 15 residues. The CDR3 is CASSKGGATNEKLFF. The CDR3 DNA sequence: TGTGCCAGTAGTAAAGGGGGAGCAACTAATGAAAAACTGTTTTTT.